The 6 T cell receptor beta chains presented below share a single source sample, sequenced in a study of blood T cell repertoires in COVID-19. Method: immunoSEQ multiplex PCR; TCRdb's copy keeps in-frame clones and lacks some. The sample lists a few hundred thousand clones; 80% to 90% were seen once. The sequenced sample was PBMCs or T cells enriched from blood (not recorded which). All receptors come from a woman between 40 and 55 years old with acute COVID-19.

This clone turned up a few times. The V call is TRBV21-1, the J call TRBJ2-1; the table assigns TRBD1, which was not confirmed against the DNA. TRBV21-1 is tagged as a pseudogene. This CDR3 has 15 amino acids. The CDR3 loop is CASGRGNSSYNEQFF. The CDR3 coding sequence is TGTGCCAGCGGAAGGGGAAATAGCTCCTACAATGAGCAGTTCTTC.

This chain uses TRBV6-2 or TRBV6-3 with TRBJ2-1; 7 bases are shared with TRBD2. Unmatched junction bases numbered 7, after V lost 4 bases and J lost 7 bases. The CDR3 is 14 amino acids. Looked up from germline, CDR1 is MNHEY and CDR2 is SVGEGT. CDR3 coding DNA: TGTGCCAGCAGTTTGGGACTACACAGGAATGAGCAGTTCTTC. Translated: CASSLGLHRNEQFF.

This sequence joins TRBV7-3 and TRBJ2-7; TRBD2 agrees at 8 bases. CDR1 SGHTA and CDR2 FQGTGA come from the germline V gene. The length of the CDR3 is 14 residues. V gave up 8 bases and J gave up 7 bases; unmatched junction bases: 13. The CDR3 is CASSPGGAVREQYF. The CDR3 bases are TGTGCCAGCTCCCCGGGAGGGGCTGTAAGAGAGCAGTACTTC.

This rearrangement joins TRBV6-5 to TRBJ1-1, with 7 bases lining up with TRBD1. CDR1 and CDR2 (germline): MNHEY, SVGAGI. Trimming at V came to 0 bases and at J to 3 bases, leaving 4 bases not matched to a gene. This CDR3 spans 15 amino acids. CDR3 sequence reads: CASSYSTRGDTEAFF. The DNA of the CDR3 is TGTGCCAGCAGTTACTCGACCAGGGGGGACACTGAAGCTTTCTTT.

The chain links TRBV7-2 to TRBJ1-6; 7 positions match TRBD1. Germline CDR1 reads SGHTA; CDR2 reads FQGNSA. The ends lost 5 bases at V and 6 bases at J; junction bases unmatched: 7. CDR3 length: 15 amino acids. CDR3 sequence: CASSPQGRGNSPLHF. In DNA, the CDR3 is TGTGCCAGCAGCCCACAGGGGCGGGGTAATTCACCCCTCCACTTT.

The chain couples TRBV7-3 to TRBJ2-1; 11 bases fit TRBD2. The V segment lost 5 bases and the J segment 4 bases; nucleotides outside the gene matches: 7. This CDR3 has 16 amino acids. CDR1 SGHTA and CDR2 FQGTGA come from the germline V gene. The chain's CDR3 is CASSRLGLADYNEQFF. CDR3 sequence (DNA): TGTGCCAGCAGCAGGTTGGGACTAGCGGATTACAATGAGCAGTTCTTC.